Presented here are 32 T cell receptor beta chains from one specimen sequenced in a study of cytotoxic CD8 clonotypes in ibrutinib-treated CLL (dated by TCRdb to about 2021). In light of the paper, this sample's time point label describes: more than 10 months on ibrutinib. Receptors were amplified or captured by the immunoSEQ multiplex PCR assay. TCRdb re-hosts the immuneACCESS table, in-frame sequences only. Its copies lack some clones; in the studies checked, an unresolved V gene accounts for under half of them, and the cause for the rest is not known. Across this sample there are about 200,000 clones, with 65% to 80% seen only once. The ten largest account for 5.5% to 7% of the sample. Sequencing was performed on PBMCs, taken after 12 months of ibrutinib treatment. These receptors came from a human donor with chronic lymphocytic leukemia.

The chain carries TRBV2 and TRBJ2-7, with TRBD1 as a possible D gene (6 bases). From germline, CDR1 is SNHLY and CDR2 FYNNEI. With 5 bases removed from V and 3 bases from J, the gap between germline ends came to 17 bases. The CDR3 has 15 residues. The CDR3 spells CASSTQGSPIYEQYF. The CDR3 DNA reads as TGTGCCAGCAGTACACAGGGAAGTCCCATCTACGAGCAGTACTTC.

The J gene is TRBJ2-2, the V gene TRBV5-1, with unresolved D. This CDR3 has 16 amino acids. V dropped 0 bases and J dropped 1 base, with 10 bases sitting between them. Per germline, CDR1 SGHRS and CDR2 YFSETQ. Written as DNA, the CDR3 is TGCGCCAGCAGCTTGGTAGGGCAGAAGAACACCGGGGAGCTGTTTTTT. Translated, it gives CASSLVGQKNTGELFF. Using reference TRBV5-1 and TRBJ2-2 for the parts outside the CDR3, the full variable domain is KAGVTQTPRYLIKTRGQQVTLSCSPISGHRSVSWYQQTPGQGLQFLFEYFSETQRNKGNFPGRFSGRQFSNSRSEMNVSTLELGDSALYLCASSLVGQKNTGELFFGEGSRLTVL.

This chain links TRBV10-3 with TRBJ1-5, with D perhaps matching TRBD1 (6 bases). This CDR3 comprises 15 residues. Trimming cost V 3 bases and J 6 bases, with 15 bases left between them. Germline values: CDR1 ENHRY, CDR2 SYGVKD. DNA for the CDR3: TGTGCCATCAGTGATAGGACAGCGGCAGGTCAGCCCCAGCATTTT. Its protein product is CAISDRTAAGQPQHF.

This clone came up a few times. This sequence joins TRBV30 and TRBJ1-1; D ambiguous. CDR3 length: 14 amino acids. V lost 0 bases, J lost 7 bases, and 15 bases lay in between. Germline V gives CDR1 GTSNPN, CDR2 SVGIG (reference sequence). In nucleotides, the CDR3 is TGTGCCTGGAGTGTCGGAAGGCGAGCGCATGAAGCTTTCTTT. Translating it yields CAWSVGRRAHEAFF.

For the CDR3, the DNA is TGTGCCAGCAGCACGCGGGAGGGCACAGATACGCAGTATTTT. Amino acid sequence: CASSTREGTDTQYF. This rearrangement joins TRBV7-9 to TRBJ2-3; 8 nucleotides line up with TRBD2. Germline V gene data show CDR1 as SEHNR and CDR2 as FQNEAQ (reference sequence). The CDR3 has 14 amino acids. Germline trimming cut 5 bases from V and 1 base from J; bases unmatched to any gene: 2. Based on the CDR3 plus reference TRBV7-9 and TRBJ2-3, the full variable domain is DTGVSQNPRHKITKRGQNVTFRCDPISEHNRLYWYRQTLGQGPEFLTYFQNEAQLEKSRLLSDRFSAERPKGSFSTLEIQRTEQGDSAMYLCASSTREGTDTQYFGPGTRLTVL.

This clone appeared a few times. The gene calls are TRBV7-8 and TRBJ1-5; D is perhaps TRBD1 (6 bases). Germline CDR1 and CDR2: SGHVS and FQNEAQ. Between the trimmed V and J ends, which lost 3 bases and 6 bases, there was a span of 9 bases. The CDR3 runs to 13 residues. The DNA of the CDR3 is TGTGCCAGCAGCTTCAACAGGGCTCAGCCCCAGCATTTT. It encodes CASSFNRAQPQHF.

This chain links TRBV9 with TRBJ1-2; possible D gene TRBD1, 6 bases. V was cut by 3 bases and J by 4 bases, with 16 bases left in between. Germline assignment: CDR1 SGDLS and CDR2 YYNGEE. This CDR3 region has 15 residues. The CDR3 region has the DNA TGTGCCAGCAGCGGGGTGGGTTGGGGGGCCTATGGCTACACCTTC. Translation: CASSGVGWGAYGYTF.

This chain connects TRBV5-4 to TRBJ1-4; D remains ambiguous. Germline V CDR1 and CDR2: SGHNT, YYREEE (reference sequence). The CDR3 has 16 amino acids. The V end was cut by 0 bases, the J end by 3 bases, with 12 bases between. CDR3 bases: TGTGCCAGCAGCTTGGACCCCCAGGCCCCTAATGAAAAACTGTTTTTT. It yields the protein CASSLDPQAPNEKLFF.

This chain links TRBV12-5 with TRBJ2-5, with 10 bases that match TRBD1. V was pared by 5 bases and J by 4 bases, with 10 bases of the junction left unmatched. Germline CDR1 and CDR2: LGHNT and FRNRAP. The CDR3 contains 16 residues. Written as DNA, the CDR3 is TGTGCTAGTGGTCGTGGGCCGACAGGGGGCGGAGAGACCCAGTACTTC. As protein: CASGRGPTGGGETQYF.

This clone was detected only a few times. This sequence joins TRBV28 and TRBJ2-5; D is unresolved. Per the germline V gene, CDR1 is MDHEN and CDR2 is SYDVKM. The CDR3 is 14 residues long. Between the trimmed V and J ends, which lost 4 bases and 3 bases, there was a span of 12 bases. The chain's CDR3 is CASSSPNLKETQYF. The CDR3 DNA reads as TGTGCCAGCAGTTCCCCTAATTTAAAAGAGACCCAGTACTTC.

This clone was counted between two and nine times. This chain links TRBV10-3 with TRBJ1-4; tentative D call: TRBD1 (6 bases). Trimming pared 2 bases from V and 10 bases from J, leaving 14 bases between. The CDR3 totals 14 residues. Germline-derived CDR1 and CDR2 are ENHRY and SYGVKD. This chain's CDR3 is CAISEVGGGAKLFF. The DNA for the CDR3 is TGTGCCATCAGTGAGGTCGGAGGGGGGGCAAAACTGTTTTTT.

The CDR3, as DNA: TGCGCCAGCAGCCACCCAGTGGGACAGGGGGCCCAAGAGACCCAGTACTTC. Amino acids: CASSHPVGQGAQETQYF. The rearrangement joins TRBV5-1 to TRBJ2-5; 12 nucleotides agree with TRBD1. CDR3 length equals 17 residues. V dropped 4 bases and J dropped 1; count of bases not matched to a gene: 8. CDR1 is SGHRS, CDR2 YFSETQ, per germline.

The chain recombines TRBV30 with TRBJ2-7, with unresolved D. CDR3 length: 12 amino acids. CDR1 is GTSNPN, CDR2 SVGIG, per germline (reference sequence). V was shortened by 0 bases and J by 2 bases, with 5 bases between the two germline ends. CDR3 nucleotides: TGTGCCTGGAGTGTAGGCCCCTACGAGCAGTACTTC. Amino acid sequence: CAWSVGPYEQYF.

The rearrangement joins TRBV19 to TRBJ2-3; TRBD1 might be the D (6 bases). The CDR3 runs to 16 residues. The ends were cut back, 4 bases at V and 7 bases at J, with 21 bases in the middle. CDR1 and CDR2 (germline): LNHDA, SQIVND (reference sequence). CDR3 region: CASSRGDKLDRNTQYF. DNA for the CDR3: TGTGCCAGTAGTAGAGGGGACAAACTCGACAGGAATACGCAGTATTTT.

The table lists this clone with a few counts. This rearrangement joins TRBV18 to TRBJ1-1; TRBD1 aligns across 8 bases. This CDR3 has 15 amino acids. Germline assignment: CDR1 KGHSH and CDR2 LQKENI. V shed 2 bases and J 3 bases; nucleotides not matched to a gene: 5. DNA for the CDR3: TGTGCCAGCTCACCAAGCAGGGGGCGAGACACTGAAGCTTTCTTT. Amino acids: CASSPSRGRDTEAFF.

CDR3 sequence: CASSLSGRAVYEQYF. The CDR3 DNA reads as TGTGCCAGCAGCCTTTCGGGCAGGGCTGTCTACGAGCAGTACTTC. V is TRBV13 and J is TRBJ2-7, with a weak D call TRBD1 (5 bases). V was trimmed by 5 bases and J by 3 bases, leaving 17 bases between them. Germline loops: CDR1 PRHDT, CDR2 FYEKMQ (reference sequence). The CDR3 loop spans 15 amino acids.

CDR3 residues: CSAISTREQYF. The CDR3 coding sequence is TGCAGTGCTATCTCTACCCGCGAGCAGTACTTC. The chain has TRBV20-1 and TRBJ2-7; no reliable D call. This CDR3 is 11 amino acids long. Trimming shortened V by 4 bases and J by 6 bases, and 10 bases separated the two germline ends. CDR1 DFQATT and CDR2 SNEGSKA come from the germline V gene (reference sequence).

The V and J genes are TRBV7-2 and TRBJ2-3, with 13 bases that match TRBD2. This CDR3 comprises 17 residues. V dropped 5 bases and J dropped 4; count of bases not matched to a gene: 9. In germline, CDR1 is SGHTA, CDR2 FQGNSA. The CDR3 region is CASSPGPLAGGSDTQYF. The CDR3 DNA sequence: TGTGCCAGCAGCCCCGGGCCACTAGCGGGAGGGTCAGATACGCAGTATTTT. The full variable domain, in which reference TRBV7-2 and TRBJ2-3 provide the parts outside the CDR3, is GAGVSQSPSNKVTEKGKDVELRCDPISGHTALYWYRQSLGQGLEFLIYFQGNSAPDKSGLPSDRFSAERTGGSVSTLTIQRTQQEDSAVYLCASSPGPLAGGSDTQYFGPGTRLTVL.

V gene TRBV13 combines with J gene TRBJ2-7, with unresolved D. Germline-derived CDR1 and CDR2 are PRHDT and FYEKMQ (reference sequence). V was pared by 3 bases and J by 1 base, with 10 bases between. This CDR3 contains 14 residues. The CDR3 loop reads CASSFIASSYEQYF. The CDR3 DNA sequence: TGTGCCAGCAGCTTCATCGCGAGTTCCTACGAGCAGTACTTC.

V is TRBV29-1 and J is TRBJ1-5, with a weak D call TRBD1 (5 bases). The CDR3 contains 12 residues. Between the trimmed V and J ends, which lost 6 bases and 1 base, there was a span of 7 bases. CDR1 is SQVTM, CDR2 ANQGSEA, per germline. The DNA for the CDR3 is TGCAGCGTCCGGGACAGCAATCAGCCCCAGCATTTT. Its translation: CSVRDSNQPQHF.

This chain connects TRBV27 to TRBJ1-3; no firm D call. CDR3 length: 17 residues. CDR1 is MNHEY, CDR2 SMNVEV, per germline (reference sequence). The V end was cut by 1 base, the J end by 0 bases, with 13 bases between. The CDR3 DNA sequence: TGTGCCAGCAGTTTATATTGGGTTATCGGCTCTGGAAACACCATATATTTT. Residues: CASSLYWVIGSGNTIYF.

The V gene is TRBV29-1, the J gene TRBJ2-7, with 8 bases matching TRBD2. Per the germline V gene, CDR1 is SQVTM and CDR2 is ANQGSEA. The CDR3 totals 13 residues. Unmatched junction bases numbered 6, after V lost 4 bases and J lost 4 bases. DNA for the CDR3: TGCAGCGTTGTAAGCGGGAGTTCTTACGAGCAGTACTTC. Its translation: CSVVSGSSYEQYF.

The chain couples TRBV4-2 to TRBJ2-1; TRBD2 matches 11 bases. Germline loops: CDR1 LGHNA, CDR2 YNFKEQ. CDR3 size: 21 residues. Losses at the gene ends were 1 base for V and 3 bases for J; bases not matched to a gene: 17. The CDR3 loop is CASSQAEGGLAGGPGYNEQFF. DNA of the CDR3: TGTGCCAGCAGCCAAGCCGAGGGAGGGCTAGCGGGAGGACCGGGCTACAATGAGCAGTTCTTC.

This clone was seen more than once but under ten times. The chain carries TRBV7-8 and TRBJ2-3; D gene ambiguous. V was shortened by 3 bases and J by 4 bases, with 11 bases between the two germline ends. The CDR3 is 14 residues long. CDR1 SGHVS and CDR2 FQNEAQ come from the germline V gene. CDR3 bases: TGTGCCAGCAGCTTGTGGGCCTCGGCAGATACGCAGTATTTT. Translation: CASSLWASADTQYF.

This chain links TRBV28 with TRBJ1-1, with D maybe TRBD1 (6 bases). The CDR3 has 14 residues. From germline, CDR1 is MDHEN and CDR2 SYDVKM. Trimming removed 2 bases from V and 7 bases from J, with 14 bases in between. The CDR3 is CASSLMTQGIEAFF. The CDR3 nucleotides read TGTGCCAGCAGTTTAATGACACAGGGAATTGAAGCTTTCTTT.

This clone was observed once. V usage is TRBV15 and J usage is TRBJ1-1, with D maybe TRBD1 (5 bases). Germline assignment: CDR1 LNHNV and CDR2 YYDKDF (reference sequence). This CDR3 contains 15 residues. V lost 0 bases to trimming and J lost 4 bases, with 12 bases between them. In DNA form, the CDR3 reads TGTGCCACCAGCAGAGATCGGCGGGGGATCACTGAAGCTTTCTTT. Amino acid sequence: CATSRDRRGITEAFF.

This clone showed up just a few times. V usage is TRBV30 and J usage is TRBJ2-7; D gene uncertain. The length of the CDR3 is 12 residues. The V and J ends lost 4 bases and 4 bases respectively, with 11 bases between them. From germline, CDR1 is GTSNPN and CDR2 SVGIG (reference sequence). As DNA, the CDR3 is TGTGCCTGGAATTCGGCCTCGTACGAGCAGTACTTC. Amino acids: CAWNSASYEQYF.

This clone has only a few counts. The V call is TRBV9, the J call TRBJ1-5, with D unresolved. The CDR3 covers 13 residues. V lost 2 bases and J lost 5, with 8 bases in between. Germline CDR1 SGDLS, CDR2 YYNGEE. In DNA form, the CDR3 reads TGTGCCAGCAGCGTGTGGGGAGATCAGCCCCAGCATTTT. It translates to CASSVWGDQPQHF.

This chain links TRBV15 with TRBJ2-3; D tentatively fits TRBD1 or TRBD2 (7 bases each). Deletions cut 3 bases from V and 4 bases from J, with 14 bases between. Germline V gene data show CDR1 as LNHNV and CDR2 as YYDKDF (reference sequence). The CDR3 sequence is 15 residues long. CDR3 in amino acids: CATSRDPGGADTQYF. CDR3 DNA sequence: TGTGCCACCAGCAGGGATCCAGGGGGGGCAGATACGCAGTATTTT.

This clone was counted ten times or more. Distinct nucleotide sequences in the sample also encode this CDR3. This sequence joins TRBV28 and TRBJ2-7, with D uncertain. V gave up 8 bases and J gave up 5 bases, with 10 bases separating them. Germline lookup yields CDR1 MDHEN and CDR2 SYDVKM. CDR3 length: 11 residues. The CDR3 here is CASLGWDEQYF. Here the CDR3 DNA reads TGTGCCAGCCTAGGTTGGGACGAGCAGTACTTC.

The chain combines TRBV5-1 with TRBJ2-5; TRBD1 aligns across 9 bases. The CDR3 sequence is 15 residues long. In germline, CDR1 is SGHRS, CDR2 YFSETQ. V was clipped by 5 bases and J by 5 bases; unmatched bases: 10. The CDR3 DNA follows: TGCGCCAGCAGTCGGACAGGGGAGAATAGGGAGACCCAGTACTTC. Translating it yields CASSRTGENRETQYF.

The chain combines TRBV6-7 with TRBJ2-6; no clear D gene. TRBV6-7 is recorded as an ORF, its role being uncertain. CDR3 length equals 17 residues. The germline V and J ends were trimmed by 5 bases and 5 bases, with 19 bases remaining between them. CDR3 DNA: TGTGCCAGCAGTAGGATTCAGCGTCAAAGTCGGGCCAACGTCCTGACTTTC. Residues: CASSRIQRQSRANVLTF.